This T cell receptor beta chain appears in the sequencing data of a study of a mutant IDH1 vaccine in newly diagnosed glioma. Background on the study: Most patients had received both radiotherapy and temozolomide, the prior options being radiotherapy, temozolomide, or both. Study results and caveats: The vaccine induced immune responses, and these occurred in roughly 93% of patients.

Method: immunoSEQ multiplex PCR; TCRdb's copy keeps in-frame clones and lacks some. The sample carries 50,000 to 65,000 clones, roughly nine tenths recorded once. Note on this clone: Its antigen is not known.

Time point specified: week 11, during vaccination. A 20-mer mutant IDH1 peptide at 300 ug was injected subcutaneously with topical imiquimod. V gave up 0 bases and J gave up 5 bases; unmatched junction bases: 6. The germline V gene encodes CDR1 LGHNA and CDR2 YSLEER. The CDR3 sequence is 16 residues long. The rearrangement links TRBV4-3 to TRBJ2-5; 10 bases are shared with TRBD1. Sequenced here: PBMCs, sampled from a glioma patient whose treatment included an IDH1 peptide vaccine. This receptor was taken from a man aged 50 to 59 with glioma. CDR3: CASSQDRQGAGETQYF. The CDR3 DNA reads TGCGCCAGCAGCCAAGACCGACAGGGGGCGGGGGAGACCCAGTACTTC.